The sequence of this T cell receptor (beta chain) was determined in a study of beta chain features in type 1 diabetes. About the study: The study examined around 100 million sorted cells across all samples.

The CDR3 has 13 amino acids. CDR1 SQVTM and CDR2 ANQGSEA come from the germline V gene. The trim removed 6 bases at V and 4 bases at J, leaving 5 bases unmatched. Every isolated RNA sample was fully reverse transcribed, so sequencing captured expressed TCRB transcripts. Clones were read by immunoSEQ multiplex PCR, and TCRdb kept only the in-frame ones, dropping some. This sample yields 600,000 to 650,000 clones, of which around 15% are seen a single time; 0.09% to 0.095% belongs to the top ten. Only a few counts were recorded for this clone. Purities in excess of 95% were seen in all sorted populations.

The material sequenced was naive CD4+ T cells from blood. The genes are TRBV29-1 and TRBJ1-2; TRBD1 matches 10 bases. The TCR sequence derives from a man between 18 and 29 years old in good health. In DNA form, the CDR3 reads TGCAGCGTAGGGACAGGGGTCGGCTATGGCTACACCTTC. Amino acids: CSVGTGVGYGYTF.